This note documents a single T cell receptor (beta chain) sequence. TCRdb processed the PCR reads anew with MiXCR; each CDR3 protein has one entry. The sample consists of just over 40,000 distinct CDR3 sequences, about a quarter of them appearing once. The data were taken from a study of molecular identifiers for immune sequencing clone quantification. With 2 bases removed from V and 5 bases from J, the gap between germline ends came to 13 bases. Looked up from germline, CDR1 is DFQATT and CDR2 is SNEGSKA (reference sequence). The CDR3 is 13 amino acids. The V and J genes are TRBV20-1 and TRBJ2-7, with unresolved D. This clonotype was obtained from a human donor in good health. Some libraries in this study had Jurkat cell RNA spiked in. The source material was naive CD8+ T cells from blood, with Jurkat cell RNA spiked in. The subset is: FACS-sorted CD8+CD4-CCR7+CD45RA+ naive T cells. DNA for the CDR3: TGCAGTGCTAGACCGACTGGGCAGCACGAGCAGTACTTC. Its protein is CSARPTGQHEQYF.